These T cell receptor beta chains were read from a single sample in a study of TIL therapy for anti-PD-1-resistant metastatic lung cancer. This table comes from immunoSEQ multiplex PCR, and its TCRdb copy is limited to in-frame clones, with some not included. The sample carries more than 90,000 clones, about three fifths recorded once. Here the sequenced sample was tumor tissue, taken at baseline. These receptors all come from a person between 25 and 79 years old with non-small cell lung cancer. Each CDR3 is given with its conserved first and last residue. The order of the fields is V gene, J gene, CDR3 length, CDR3 protein.

v_call: TRBV4-1; j_call: TRBJ1-3; cdr3_length: 17; cdr3_aa: CASSQGTGPREFNTIYF
v_call: TRBV19; j_call: TRBJ2-1; cdr3_length: 17; cdr3_aa: CASSILRGASSYNEQFF
v_call: TRBV6-5; j_call: TRBJ2-7; cdr3_length: 15; cdr3_aa: CASSWVGDSSYEQYF
v_call: TRBV28; j_call: TRBJ2-1; cdr3_length: 15; cdr3_aa: CASSLATALGDEQFF
v_call: TRBV25-1; j_call: TRBJ2-3; cdr3_length: 14; cdr3_aa: CASSEGHATDTQYF
v_call: TRBV5-1; j_call: TRBJ2-1; cdr3_length: 14; cdr3_aa: CASSLSGGYNEQFF
v_call: TRBV5-6; j_call: TRBJ2-5; cdr3_length: 15; cdr3_aa: CASSNRRVLGKTQYF
v_call: TRBV14; j_call: TRBJ2-7; cdr3_length: 15; cdr3_aa: CASSPATWGAYEQYF
v_call: TRBV11-2; j_call: TRBJ1-3; cdr3_length: 13; cdr3_aa: CASSLETGNTIYF
v_call: TRBV3-1/TRBV3-2; j_call: TRBJ1-3; cdr3_length: 13; cdr3_aa: CASSHGAGNTIYF